Listed here are 9 T cell receptor beta chains from one sample, sequenced in a study of regulatory T cells in long-lasting Graves disease. Both iRepertoire HTBI primers and Arm-PCR of CDR3 regions were used to build the TCR beta libraries. TCRdb reprocessed the multiplex PCR reads with MiXCR, giving one entry per CDR3 protein. The repertoire holds a few hundred thousand distinct CDR3 sequences, with about 22% as singletons. The time point here: persistent/refractory GD, antithyroid drugs over 5 years with positive TRAb. PBMCs were the source of the RNA used for TCR sequencing. The source was peripheral blood mononuclear cells (PBMCs), collected when the disease was refractory, from a patient treated with antithyroid drugs. The source is a female donor with Graves disease.

This clonotype turned up a few times. The chain couples TRBV5-1 to TRBJ1-1; 8 positions agree with TRBD1. The V gene's germline CDR1 is SGHRS and CDR2 YFSETQ. The trim removed 8 bases at V and 4 bases at J, leaving 7 bases unmatched. The CDR3 has 13 residues. In DNA, the CDR3 is TGCGCCAGGAAACAGGGGGGCGGCACTGAAGCTTTCTTT. Protein product: CARKQGGGTEAFF.

This clonotype has just a few counts. V and J are TRBV10-3 and TRBJ1-6, with D tentatively TRBD1 (5 bases). Trimming removed 2 bases from V and 2 bases from J, with 10 bases in between. The CDR3 totals 16 residues. Looked up from germline, CDR1 is ENHRY and CDR2 is SYGVKD. DNA of the CDR3: TGTGCCATCAGTGAGGTGGGGGATACCTATAATTCACCCCTCCACTTT. Translating it yields CAISEVGDTYNSPLHF.

A note on this clonotype: This may be a read error, as it is one base from a much larger clone. Written as DNA, the CDR3 is TGTGCCAGTAGTACCGTCTCCGCCCAGGAATCCTTCCCTTACGAGCAGTACTTC. This translates into CASSTVSAQESFPYEQYF. The chain joins TRBV19 to TRBJ2-7; no definite D call. This CDR3 comprises 18 residues. The germline CDR1 and CDR2 sequences are LNHDA and SQIVND (reference sequence). The V gene lost 4 bases and the J gene lost 4 bases, with 26 bases spanning the gap. The variable domain in full, completed from reference TRBV19 and TRBJ2-7, reads DGGITQSPKYLFRKEGQNVTLSCEQNLNHDAMYWYRQDPGQGLRLIYYSQIVNDFQKGDIAEGYSVSREKKESFPLTVTSAQKNPTAFYLCASSTVSAQESFPYEQYFGPGTRLTVT.

This clonotype was recorded a few times. The rearrangement joins TRBV5-1 to TRBJ1-4, with D possibly TRBD1 on 5 matching bases. The CDR3 length is 16 residues. The germline CDR1 and CDR2 sequences are SGHRS and YFSETQ. V was trimmed by 0 bases and J by 8 bases, leaving 17 bases between them. CDR3 bases: TGCGCCAGCAGCTTGGGGGACGACAGCGGAGGGGAAAAACTGTTTTTT. Translation: CASSLGDDSGGEKLFF.

This clonotype has more than one count but fewer than ten. The chain links TRBV6-2 or TRBV6-3 to TRBJ2-5; D not resolved. V was shortened by 1 base and J by 2 bases, with 8 bases between the two germline ends. Germline values: CDR1 MNHEY, CDR2 SVGEGT. The CDR3 runs 14 residues. The CDR3 DNA reads TGTGCCAGCAGTTACTTGGGCACGCAAGAGACCCAGTACTTC. Translated: CASSYLGTQETQYF.

V gene TRBV10-2 combines with J gene TRBJ1-2; 7 bases agree with TRBD1. Trimming took 8 bases from V and 6 from J; bases not matched to a gene: 9. Germline loops: CDR1 WSHSY, CDR2 SAAADI. The CDR3 extends over 13 amino acids. The CDR3 region is CASHNRGGDGYTF. DNA for the CDR3: TGCGCCAGCCATAACAGGGGCGGGGATGGCTACACCTTC.

The chain has TRBV4-1 and TRBJ1-5; D is ambiguous. The V end was cut by 5 bases, the J end by 5 bases, with 13 bases between. From germline, CDR1 is MGHRA and CDR2 YSYEKL. This CDR3 has 14 amino acids. The CDR3 DNA is TGCGCCAGCAGCAATCCGGCCCGGGATCAGCCCCAGCATTTT. Its protein product is CASSNPARDQPQHF.

This clonotype showed up many times. The rearrangement links TRBV28 to TRBJ2-7, with D unclear. The germline V and J ends were trimmed by 4 bases and 2 bases, with 12 bases remaining between them. The CDR3 covers 14 residues. Germline assignment: CDR1 MDHEN and CDR2 SYDVKM. CDR3 DNA sequence: TGTGCCAGCAGTTCCTTCGCAGTTGCCTACGAGCAGTACTTC. This sequence encodes CASSSFAVAYEQYF.

This clonotype was seen more than once but under ten times. V gene TRBV20-1 combines with J gene TRBJ2-2; D not certain. Per germline, CDR1 DFQATT and CDR2 SNEGSKA (reference sequence). The CDR3 spans 13 residues. V dropped 5 bases and J dropped 1 base, with 8 bases sitting between them. CDR3 region: CSALDRNTGELFF. CDR3 DNA: TGCAGTGCTTTAGATAGGAACACCGGGGAGCTGTTTTTT.